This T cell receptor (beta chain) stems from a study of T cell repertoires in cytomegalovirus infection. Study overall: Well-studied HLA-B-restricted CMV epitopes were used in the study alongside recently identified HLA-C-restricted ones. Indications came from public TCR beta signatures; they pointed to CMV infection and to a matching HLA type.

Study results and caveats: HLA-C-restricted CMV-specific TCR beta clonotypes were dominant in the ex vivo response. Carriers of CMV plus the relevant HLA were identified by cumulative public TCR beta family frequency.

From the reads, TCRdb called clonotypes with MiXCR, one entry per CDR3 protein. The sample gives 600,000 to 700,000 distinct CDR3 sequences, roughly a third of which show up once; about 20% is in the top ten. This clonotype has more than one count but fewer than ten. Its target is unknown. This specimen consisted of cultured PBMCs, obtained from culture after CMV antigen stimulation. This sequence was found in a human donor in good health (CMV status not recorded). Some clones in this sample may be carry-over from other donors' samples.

The CDR3, as DNA: TGTGCCACCAGCAGAGCTGGGGCCGGGGAGCTGTTTTTT. Protein: CATSRAGAGELFF. The J gene is TRBJ2-2, the V gene TRBV15; D not resolved. CDR1 LNHNV and CDR2 YYDKDF come from the germline V gene (reference sequence). The V end was cut by 1 base, the J end by 6 bases, with 6 bases between. The CDR3 has 13 amino acids.